This passage covers 20 T cell receptor beta chains from one sample sequenced in a study of blood T cell repertoires in COVID-19. The data were produced by immunoSEQ multiplex PCR, yet TCRdb's version contains in-frame clones alone and is incomplete. Counted here are under 300,000 clones, roughly 91% occurring once; the ten biggest clones make up approximately 2%. The sample comprised PBMCs or T cells enriched from blood (not recorded which). The receptors stem from a woman aged 55-70 years in a cohort exposed to, infected with or recovered from COVID-19 (not recorded which).

The chain uses TRBV25-1 and TRBJ2-2; the D gene is possibly TRBD1 (6 bases). V lost 4 bases and J 7 bases, leaving 10 bases between the germline ends. There are 13 residues in the CDR3. From germline, CDR1 is MGHDK and CDR2 SYGVNS. In DNA, the CDR3 is TGTGCCAGCAGTGTACAGGGAGTCGGGGAGCTGTTTTTT. This translates into CASSVQGVGELFF.

The V call is TRBV5-1, the J call TRBJ1-5; TRBD1 matches 7 bases. Per the germline V gene, CDR1 is SGHRS and CDR2 is YFSETQ. The V and J ends lost 0 bases and 6 bases, in that order; junction bases with no gene match: 6. The CDR3 contains 15 residues. CDR3: CASSLGTGDGQPQHF. CDR3 sequence (DNA): TGCGCCAGCAGCTTGGGGACAGGCGACGGTCAGCCCCAGCATTTT.

The chain combines TRBV2 with TRBJ1-1; 7 bases agree with TRBD1. The CDR3 has 12 amino acids. Germline V CDR1 and CDR2: SNHLY, FYNNEI. With 7 bases clipped from V and 2 bases from J, the junction kept 1 base outside the gene matches. As DNA, the CDR3 is TGTGCCAGCAACAGGGGAAACACTGAAGCTTTCTTT. It encodes CASNRGNTEAFF.

This clone was seen a handful of times. The chain is built from TRBV28 and TRBJ1-4; D unclear. The CDR3 runs to 15 residues. V lost 6 bases, J lost 3 bases, and 14 bases lay in between. Germline values: CDR1 MDHEN, CDR2 SYDVKM. The CDR3 sequence is CASSSYSIPNEKLFF. The DNA of the CDR3 is TGTGCCAGCAGCTCCTACAGTATCCCTAATGAAAAACTGTTTTTT.

V and J are TRBV5-1 and TRBJ2-3; D unclear. This CDR3 contains 14 residues. V lost 5 bases, J lost 0 bases, and 10 bases lay in between. Germline values: CDR1 SGHRS, CDR2 YFSETQ. CDR3 sequence reads: CASSDAASTDTQYF. The CDR3, as DNA: TGCGCCAGCAGTGACGCGGCGAGCACAGATACGCAGTATTTT.

This clone was seen just once. CDR3 coding DNA: TGTGCCTGGAGTGCCCAAAGGACAGGGGCCGGTGGAAACACCATATATTTT. It specifies CAWSAQRTGAGGNTIYF. This chain uses TRBV30 with TRBJ1-3, with 9 bases that match TRBD1. Germline V lookup: CDR1 GTSNPN, CDR2 SVGIG (reference sequence). The CDR3 has 17 residues. J was trimmed by 3 bases and V by 1 base; bases with no gene match: 10.

The chain links TRBV19 to TRBJ1-1, with a tentative D call TRBD1 (6 bases). From germline, CDR1 is LNHDA and CDR2 SQIVND (reference sequence). V lost 3 bases to trimming and J lost 0 bases, with 17 bases between them. The CDR3 extends over 17 amino acids. Here the CDR3 reads CASSIIRGSSLNTEAFF. The DNA for the CDR3 is TGTGCCAGTAGTATTATAAGGGGGAGCAGCCTGAACACTGAAGCTTTCTTT.

The V and J genes are TRBV20-1 and TRBJ1-6; D gene unclear. The germline gives CDR1 DFQATT, CDR2 SNEGSKA (reference sequence). Deletions cut 3 bases from V and 2 bases from J, with 14 bases between. The CDR3 consists of 16 residues. The CDR3 is CSASKRGFAYNSPLHF. The CDR3 DNA is TGCAGTGCTAGTAAGCGAGGGTTTGCCTATAATTCACCCCTCCACTTT.

The rearrangement uses TRBV30 and TRBJ1-1; D gene uncertain. From germline, CDR1 is GTSNPN and CDR2 SVGIG (reference sequence). The CDR3 totals 14 residues. V was shortened by 0 bases and J by 4 bases, with 12 bases between the two germline ends. CDR3 residues: CAWSVRAGGTEAFF. In DNA, the CDR3 is TGTGCCTGGAGTGTACGGGCAGGAGGCACTGAAGCTTTCTTT.

The chain employs TRBV7-2 and TRBJ2-5; no clear D. This CDR3 contains 16 residues. The germline V gene has CDR1 SGHTA and CDR2 FQGNSA. Trimming took off 0 bases at V and 5 bases at J, with 16 bases between the two ends. CDR3 in amino acids: CASSLASTSRWETQYF. In nucleotides, the CDR3 is TGTGCCAGCAGCTTAGCGAGTACCTCACGCTGGGAGACCCAGTACTTC.

The gene calls are TRBV18 and TRBJ1-4, with 10 bases lining up with TRBD1. J gave up 6 bases and V 4 bases, and 2 bases lay outside the gene matches. This CDR3 spans 14 amino acids. Germline CDR1 reads KGHSH; CDR2 reads LQKENI. The CDR3 loop reads CASSRQGADEKLFF. The CDR3 nucleotides read TGTGCCAGCTCACGACAGGGGGCAGATGAAAAACTGTTTTTT.

The rearrangement links TRBV7-8 to TRBJ1-6, with TRBD1 matching over 7 bases. From germline, CDR1 is SGHVS and CDR2 FQNEAQ. Unmatched junction bases numbered 7, after V lost 7 bases and J lost 7 bases. The CDR3 has 14 residues. Here the CDR3 reads CASIRLQGNSPLHF. For the CDR3, the DNA is TGTGCCAGCATCCGATTACAGGGGAATTCACCCCTCCACTTT. The full variable domain, rest sourced from reference TRBV7-8 and TRBJ1-6, is GAGVSQSPRYKVAKRGQDVALRCDPISGHVSLFWYQQALGQGPEFLTYFQNEAQLDKSGLPSDRFFAERPEGSVSTLKIQRTQQEDSAVYLCASIRLQGNSPLHFGNGTRLTVT.

The chain recombines TRBV5-4 with TRBJ2-1; 9 bases fit TRBD2. The CDR3 spans 14 residues. Losses at the gene ends were 5 bases for V and 10 bases for J; bases not matched to a gene: 10. Germline CDR1 SGHNT, CDR2 YYREEE (reference sequence). The CDR3 is CASRGTSRPDEQFF. CDR3 sequence (DNA): TGTGCCAGCAGGGGGACTAGCAGGCCGGACGAGCAGTTCTTC.

The J gene is TRBJ2-1, the V gene TRBV24-1; 7 nucleotides line up with TRBD2. V lost 4 bases to trimming and J lost 4 bases; unmatched junction nucleotides: 9. The CDR3 runs to 16 residues. CDR1 is KGHDR and CDR2 is SFDVKD in the germline V gene. The CDR3 coding sequence is TGTGCCACCAGTGACCATCTATCGGGAGGTTACAATGAGCAGTTCTTC. This gives the protein CATSDHLSGGYNEQFF.

The chain links TRBV18 to TRBJ2-3; the D gene is possibly TRBD2 (6 bases). The CDR3 runs 15 residues. Per germline, CDR1 KGHSH and CDR2 LQKENI. The V end lost 0 bases, the J end lost 5 bases, and 12 bases lay between the germline ends. The CDR3 loop is CASSPPELGGDTQYF. CDR3 bases: TGTGCCAGCTCACCACCTGAACTGGGGGGAGATACGCAGTATTTT.

V is TRBV5-6 and J is TRBJ1-2, with unresolved D. The V and J ends lost 1 base and 2 bases respectively, with 12 bases between them. The germline V gene has CDR1 SGHDT and CDR2 YYEEEE. The CDR3 is made up of 15 amino acids. This CDR3 is CASSLLRLENYGYTF. DNA of the CDR3: TGTGCCAGCAGCTTGTTACGATTAGAGAACTATGGCTACACCTTC.

The chain employs TRBV24-1 and TRBJ1-1; 8 bases are shared with TRBD1. Per the germline V gene, CDR1 is KGHDR and CDR2 is SFDVKD. The CDR3 covers 17 residues. V lost 5 bases to trimming and J lost 4 bases; unmatched junction nucleotides: 14. CDR3 residues: CATSAAGQDRAATEAFF. The DNA of the CDR3 is TGTGCCACCAGTGCCGCCGGCCAGGACAGGGCTGCCACTGAAGCTTTCTTT.

The CDR3 here is CASSLGENEQFF. The CDR3 DNA reads TGTGCCAGCAGTTTAGGGGAGAATGAGCAGTTCTTC. J is TRBJ2-1 and V is TRBV12-3 or TRBV12-4; possible D gene TRBD2, 5 bases. The CDR3 length is 12 residues. V was trimmed by 1 base and J by 7 bases, leaving 5 bases between them.

The chain recombines TRBV27 with TRBJ2-5; D may be TRBD2 (5 bases). Trimming removed 2 bases at V and 2 bases at J, with 9 bases between. Germline CDR1 MNHEY, CDR2 SMNVEV (reference sequence). The CDR3 has 14 amino acids. DNA of the CDR3: TGTGCCAGCAGTTTAACCGGGAATCAAGAGACCCAGTACTTC. It specifies CASSLTGNQETQYF.

This clone was counted a single time. This sequence joins TRBV19 and TRBJ2-7, with TRBD1 matching 7 bases. This CDR3 has 15 amino acids. Germline-derived CDR1 and CDR2 are LNHDA and SQIVND (reference sequence). Losses at the gene ends were 2 bases for V and 1 base for J; bases not matched to a gene: 5. The CDR3 bases are TGTGCCAGTAGTATATTGAGACAGGGATCCTACGAGCAGTACTTC. As protein: CASSILRQGSYEQYF.